The rows below give T cell receptor beta chains drawn from one sample of a study of CD8 T cells in ankylosing spondylitis. TCRdb analysed the 5' RACE reads with MiXCR anew, one entry per CDR3 protein. The sample includes 150,000 to 200,000 distinct CDR3 sequences, 18% of them seen just once. The sequencing input was blood, either unsorted or a sorted T cell fraction (not recorded which). Receptors were obtained from a male donor aged 10 to 30 with ankylosing spondylitis or in good health (not recorded which). Both conserved end residues are part of each CDR3. Each record gives: D gene, clone size, V gene, J gene, CDR3 protein, CDR3 DNA. The D gene is left open where the match is weak. Not every row has a clone size; where given, it reads once, few, many or a size class.

-	many	TRBV20-1	TRBJ2-1	CSARDSRVGDNEQFF	TGCAGTGCTAGAGATAGTAGGGTCGGGGACAATGAGCAGTTCTTC
-	many	TRBV7-9	TRBJ2-1	CASRPTGNEQFF	TGTGCCAGCAGGCCCACGGGAAATGAGCAGTTCTTC
-	many	TRBV29-1	TRBJ1-2	CSVTGSNYGYTF	TGCAGCGTTACCGGCAGTAACTATGGCTACACCTTC
-	few	TRBV20-1	TRBJ2-1	CSALSGINEQFF	TGCAGTGCTCTATCAGGGATCAATGAGCAGTTCTTC
-	many	TRBV5-1	TRBJ2-5	CASSLVPTAHSQETQYF	TGCGCCAGCAGCTTGGTACCGACAGCACACAGCCAAGAGACCCAGTACTTC
TRBD1	many	TRBV3-1	TRBJ2-1	CASSQIPGQEQFF	TGTGCCAGCAGCCAAATTCCGGGACAGGAGCAGTTCTTC
-	many	TRBV24-1	TRBJ2-5	CATSDPGGEGETQYF	TGTGCCACCAGTGATCCCGGTGGGGAAGGAGAGACCCAGTACTTC
-	many	TRBV20-1	TRBJ2-1	CSATGLASSYNEQFF	TGCAGTGCTACCGGACTGGCGAGCTCCTACAATGAGCAGTTCTTC
-	few	TRBV29-1	TRBJ2-3	CSVQGTDTQYF	TGCAGCGTTCAGGGCACAGATACGCAGTATTTT
TRBD1	once	TRBV24-1	TRBJ2-5	CATSDHRGLAETQYF	TGTGCCACCAGTGATCACAGGGGGCTTGCAGAGACCCAGTACTTC
-	once	TRBV24-1	TRBJ2-2	CATSDPNRAGELFF	TGTGCCACCAGTGATCCCAACAGGGCCGGGGAGCTGTTTTTT
-	-	TRBV12-3/TRBV12-4	TRBJ2-7	CASSLDRYEQYF	TGTGCCAGCAGTTTAGACCGATACGAGCAGTACTTC
-	many	TRBV11-2	TRBJ2-5	CASSLGPGAPTQYF	TGTGCCAGCAGCTTAGGTCCCGGGGCTCCGACCCAGTACTTC
-	many	TRBV30	TRBJ2-1	CWSPNEQFF	TGTTGGTCCCCTAATGAGCAGTTCTTC
TRBD1	many	TRBV7-8	TRBJ2-7	CASSTLYRDRVRYEQYF	TGTGCCAGCAGCACTTTATACCGGGACAGGGTCCGTTACGAGCAGTACTTC
-	many	TRBV12-3/TRBV12-4	TRBJ1-2	CASSLTGKGYTF	TGTGCCAGCAGTCTGACAGGAAAAGGCTACACCTTC
-	many	TRBV7-2	TRBJ2-5	CASSLVGAEPLRAQYF	TGTGCCAGCAGCTTAGTAGGCGCGGAACCGCTCAGGGCCCAGTACTTC
TRBD2	few	TRBV29-1	TRBJ2-5	CSVLGTGTSGTNQETQYF	TGCAGCGTTCTAGGGACAGGGACTAGCGGGACCAACCAAGAGACCCAGTACTTC
-	-	TRBV10-3	TRBJ2-7	CAISEPGRSYEQYF	TGTGCCATCAGTGAGCCGGGACGGTCCTACGAGCAGTACTTC
TRBD2	-	TRBV20-1	TRBJ2-1	CSARASGRTRGEQFF	TGCAGTGCTAGGGCTAGCGGGAGGACACGGGGCGAGCAGTTCTTC
-	many	TRBV5-6	TRBJ2-5	CASSLEEEETQYF	TGTGCCAGCAGCTTGGAAGAAGAAGAGACCCAGTACTTC
TRBD2	many	TRBV27	TRBJ2-3	CASSLSLAGEGDTQYF	TGTGCCAGCAGTTTATCCTTAGCGGGAGAAGGGGATACGCAGTATTTT
TRBD1	once	TRBV20-1	TRBJ2-1	CSARDRDRGTNEQFF	TGCAGTGCTAGGGATCGGGACAGGGGGACCAATGAGCAGTTCTTC
-	many	TRBV7-3	TRBJ2-2	CASSPTANTGELFF	TGTGCCAGCAGCCCGACAGCGAACACCGGGGAGCTGTTTTTT
TRBD1	few	TRBV6-6	TRBJ1-5	CASSQGGTGNQPQHF	TGTGCCAGCAGTCAGGGGGGAACGGGCAATCAGCCCCAGCATTTT
-	many	TRBV19	TRBJ2-1	CATQLGNEQFF	TGTGCCACCCAGCTAGGCAATGAGCAGTTCTTC
-	many	TRBV5-1	TRBJ2-5	CASHGTPQETQYF	TGCGCCAGCCACGGGACTCCCCAAGAGACCCAGTACTTC
-	many	TRBV12-3/TRBV12-4	TRBJ1-4	CASSIGWEKLFF	TGTGCCAGCAGTATCGGGTGGGAAAAACTGTTTTTT
TRBD2	many	TRBV20-1	TRBJ2-1	CSAREWTRNEQFF	TGCAGTGCTAGAGAGTGGACTAGGAATGAGCAGTTCTTC
TRBD1	many	TRBV20-1	TRBJ1-2	CSAHRTGESGYTF	TGCAGTGCTCATAGGACAGGGGAGAGTGGCTACACCTTC
-	once	TRBV20-1	TRBJ2-7	CSAPLGRDQRREQYF	TGCAGTGCTCCCCTCGGACGGGACCAGAGGCGGGAGCAGTACTTC
-	few	TRBV2	TRBJ2-3	CASSESGGTDTQYF	TGTGCCAGCAGTGAGTCTGGGGGAACAGATACGCAGTATTTT
TRBD1	many	TRBV10-3	TRBJ1-1	CAISASRTGRNTEAFF	TGTGCCATCAGTGCTTCCAGGACAGGGAGGAACACTGAAGCTTTCTTT
-	many	TRBV29-1	TRBJ2-3	CSVVPGDPSTDTQYF	TGCAGCGTTGTCCCGGGCGACCCTAGCACAGATACGCAGTATTTT
-	many	TRBV12-3/TRBV12-4	TRBJ2-4	CASQSGDPGFQYF	TGTGCCAGCCAATCCGGCGACCCGGGATTTCAGTACTTC
TRBD2	many	TRBV20-1	TRBJ2-1	CSAGLAGAPNEQFF	TGCAGTGCTGGACTAGCGGGAGCTCCCAATGAGCAGTTCTTC
-	-	TRBV4-1	TRBJ2-2	CASRRSAGANTGELFF	TGCGCCAGCAGACGTTCGGCAGGGGCGAACACCGGGGAGCTGTTTTTT
TRBD1	many	TRBV12-3/TRBV12-4	TRBJ1-5	CASRRQGNIEPQHF	TGTGCCAGCAGAAGACAGGGGAATATTGAGCCCCAGCATTTT
TRBD2	many	TRBV24-1	TRBJ2-1	CATSDLQAGEQFF	TGTGCCACCAGTGATTTGCAGGCGGGAGAACAGTTCTTC
-	many	TRBV7-2	TRBJ2-7	CASSLSREYEQYF	TGTGCCAGCAGCTTATCGAGGGAGTACGAGCAGTACTTC
TRBD2	-	TRBV7-9	TRBJ2-2	CASSSGLAGGRHTGELFF	TGTGCCAGCAGCTCGGGACTAGCGGGAGGACGTCACACCGGGGAGCTGTTTTTT
TRBD2	many	TRBV29-1	TRBJ2-3	CSASGTSVSTDTQYF	TGCAGCGCCTCCGGGACTAGCGTAAGCACAGATACGCAGTATTTT
-	many	TRBV12-3/TRBV12-4	TRBJ2-7	CASSPRTDSRSEQYF	TGTGCCAGCAGTCCGCGAACGGATTCCCGTTCCGAGCAGTACTTC